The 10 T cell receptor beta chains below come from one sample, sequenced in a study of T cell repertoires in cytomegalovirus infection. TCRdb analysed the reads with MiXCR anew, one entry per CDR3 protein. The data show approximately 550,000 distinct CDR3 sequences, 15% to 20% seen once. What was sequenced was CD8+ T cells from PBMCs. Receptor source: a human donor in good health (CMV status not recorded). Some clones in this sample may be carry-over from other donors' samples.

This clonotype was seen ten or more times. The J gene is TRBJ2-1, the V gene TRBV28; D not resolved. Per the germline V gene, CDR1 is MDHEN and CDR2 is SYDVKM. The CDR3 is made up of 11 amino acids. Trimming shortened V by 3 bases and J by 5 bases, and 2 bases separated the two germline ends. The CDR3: CASSFNNEQFF. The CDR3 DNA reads TGTGCCAGCAGTTTTAACAATGAGCAGTTCTTC.

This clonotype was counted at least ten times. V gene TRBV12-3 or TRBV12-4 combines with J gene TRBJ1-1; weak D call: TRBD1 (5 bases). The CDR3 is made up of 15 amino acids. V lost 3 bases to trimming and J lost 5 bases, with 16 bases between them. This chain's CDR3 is CASSFPAGNETEAFF. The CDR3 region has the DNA TGTGCCAGCAGTTTTCCGGCAGGGAATGAAACTGAAGCTTTCTTT.

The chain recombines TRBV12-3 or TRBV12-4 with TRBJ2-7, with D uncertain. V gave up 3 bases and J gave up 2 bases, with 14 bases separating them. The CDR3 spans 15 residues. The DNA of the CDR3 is TGTGCCAGCAGTTTCCGGCAGCGCAACCCCTACGAGCAGTACTTC. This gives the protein CASSFRQRNPYEQYF.

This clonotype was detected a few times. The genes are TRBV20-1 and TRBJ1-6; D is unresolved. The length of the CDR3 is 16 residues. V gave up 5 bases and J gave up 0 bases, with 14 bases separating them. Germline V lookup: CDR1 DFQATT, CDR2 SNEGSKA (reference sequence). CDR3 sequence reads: CSARRYQSSYNSPLHF. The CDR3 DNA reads TGCAGTGCTCGGCGGTATCAGAGCTCCTATAATTCACCCCTCCACTTT.

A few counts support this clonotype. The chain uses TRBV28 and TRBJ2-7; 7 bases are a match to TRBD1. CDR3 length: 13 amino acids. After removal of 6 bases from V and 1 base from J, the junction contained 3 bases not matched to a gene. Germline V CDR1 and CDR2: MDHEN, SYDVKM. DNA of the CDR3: TGTGCCAGCAGGACAGGGATATCCTACGAGCAGTACTTC. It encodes CASRTGISYEQYF.

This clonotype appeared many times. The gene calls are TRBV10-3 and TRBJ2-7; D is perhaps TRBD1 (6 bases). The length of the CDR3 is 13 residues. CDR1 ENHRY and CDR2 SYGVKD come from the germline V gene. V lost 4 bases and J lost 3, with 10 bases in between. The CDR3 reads CAISGGQSYEQYF. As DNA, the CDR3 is TGTGCCATCAGTGGCGGACAGAGCTACGAGCAGTACTTC.

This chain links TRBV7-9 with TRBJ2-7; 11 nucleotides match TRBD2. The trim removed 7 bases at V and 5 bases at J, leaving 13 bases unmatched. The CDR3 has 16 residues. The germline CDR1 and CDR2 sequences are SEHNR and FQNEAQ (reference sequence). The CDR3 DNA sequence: TGTGCCAGCACCTCCATACTAGCGGGAGTTAACCACGAGCAGTACTTC. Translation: CASTSILAGVNHEQYF. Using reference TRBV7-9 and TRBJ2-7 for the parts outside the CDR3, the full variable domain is DTGVSQNPRHKITKRGQNVTFRCDPISEHNRLYWYRQTLGQGPEFLTYFQNEAQLEKSRLLSDRFSAERPKGSFSTLEIQRTEQGDSAMYLCASTSILAGVNHEQYFGPGTRLTVT.

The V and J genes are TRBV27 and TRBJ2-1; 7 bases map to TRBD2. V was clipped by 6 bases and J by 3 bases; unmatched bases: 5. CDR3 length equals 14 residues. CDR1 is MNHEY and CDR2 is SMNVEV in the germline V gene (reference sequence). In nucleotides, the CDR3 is TGTGCCAGCAGCGAGGAGCGGGACTACAATGAGCAGTTCTTC. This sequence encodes CASSEERDYNEQFF.

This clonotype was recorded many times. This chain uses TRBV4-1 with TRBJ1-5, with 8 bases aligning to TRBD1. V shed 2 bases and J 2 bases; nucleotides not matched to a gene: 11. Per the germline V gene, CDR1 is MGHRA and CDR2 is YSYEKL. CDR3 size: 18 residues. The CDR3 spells CASSQSGGLGQGNQPQHF. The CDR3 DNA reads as TGCGCCAGCAGCCAATCTGGGGGATTGGGACAGGGCAATCAGCCCCAGCATTTT.

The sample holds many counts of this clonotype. The CDR3 coding sequence is TGCGCCAGCAGTGAGAACCCTCGGGATACGCAGTATTTT. Residues: CASSENPRDTQYF. The chain links TRBV10-2 to TRBJ2-3; D not resolved. Between the trimmed V and J ends, which lost 2 bases and 6 bases, there was a span of 9 bases. CDR1 is WSHSY, CDR2 SAAADI, per germline. The CDR3 runs to 13 residues.